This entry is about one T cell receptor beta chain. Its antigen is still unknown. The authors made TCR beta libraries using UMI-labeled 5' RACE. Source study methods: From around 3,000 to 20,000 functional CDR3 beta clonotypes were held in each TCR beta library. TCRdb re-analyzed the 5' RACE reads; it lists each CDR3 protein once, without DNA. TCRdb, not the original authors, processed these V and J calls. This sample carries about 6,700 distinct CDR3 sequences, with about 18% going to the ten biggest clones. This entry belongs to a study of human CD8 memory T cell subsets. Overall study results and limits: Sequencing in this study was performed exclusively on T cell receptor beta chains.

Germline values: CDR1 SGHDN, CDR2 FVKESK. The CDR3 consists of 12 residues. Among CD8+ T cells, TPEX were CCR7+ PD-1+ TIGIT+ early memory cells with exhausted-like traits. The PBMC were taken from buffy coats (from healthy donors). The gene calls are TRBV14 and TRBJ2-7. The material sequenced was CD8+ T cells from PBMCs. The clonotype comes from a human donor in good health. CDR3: CASSQGWSEQYF.